These 3 T cell receptor beta chains came from one sample sequenced in a study of blood T cell repertoires in COVID-19. Measured with immunoSEQ multiplex PCR; TCRdb has only the in-frame clones, and not every one. The data hold 650,000 to 800,000 clones, with 85% to 90% observed a single time. The specimen sequenced was peripheral blood. All receptors derive from a woman in her late teens or twenties with acute or convalescent COVID-19.

This clone was recorded once. This chain's CDR3 is CASSVVSGNGYTF. CDR3 DNA: TGTGCCAGCAGCGTAGTATCGGGGAATGGCTACACCTTC. This chain connects TRBV9 to TRBJ1-2; D remains unclear. Trimming cost V 0 bases and J 6 bases, with 9 bases left between them. The CDR3 has 13 amino acids. CDR1 is SGDLS, CDR2 YYNGEE, per germline.

The DNA of the CDR3 is TGTGCCAGCAGCCAACTAGCGGGGGGATATGAGCAGTTCTTC. This gives the protein CASSQLAGGYEQFF. The chain recombines TRBV3-1 (or the pseudogene TRBV3-2) with TRBJ2-1; 11 bases fit TRBD2. The V segment lost 2 bases and the J segment 8 bases; nucleotides outside the gene matches: 2. The germline V gene has CDR1 LGHDT and CDR2 YNNKEL (reference sequence). CDR3 length: 14 residues.

The V and J genes are TRBV19 and TRBJ1-2; unclear D gene. Trimming removed 3 bases at V and 2 bases at J, with 13 bases between. Germline V gene lookup returns CDR1 LNHDA and CDR2 SQIVND (reference sequence). The CDR3 has 15 amino acids. The CDR3 region is CASSIAEVGNYGYTF. The CDR3 DNA sequence: TGTGCCAGTAGTATCGCTGAGGTTGGGAACTATGGCTACACCTTC.